This TCR beta chain was recovered during a study of cytomegalovirus exposure and HLA in healthy donors. This clone was detected only a few times. The germline V and J ends were trimmed by 7 bases and 6 bases, with 16 bases remaining between them. CDR1 is SNHLY, CDR2 FYNNEI, per germline. The CDR3 totals 14 residues. With 60 Vbeta and 13 Jbeta primers, the PCR was carried out. TCRdb's table, derived via immunoSEQ multiplex PCR, lists solely in-frame clones and lacks some. The table has over 120,000 clones, 9.7% seen once. The sequence came from a man in his fifties or sixties in good health and CMV-seronegative. The J gene is TRBJ1-5, the V gene TRBV2; D remains ambiguous. Input material: PBMCs. The DNA of the CDR3 is TGTGCCAGCACGGCGGGCCAAGGCCGTCAGCCCCAGCATTTT. As protein: CASTAGQGRQPQHF.